This T cell receptor (beta chain) was profiled in a study of blood T cell repertoires in COVID-19. Looking at the study overall: Both acute and convalescent COVID-19 samples were obtained from the United States, Italy and Spain. From T cells, B-cell-depleted T cells, or PBMCs came the material, which was cDNA or gDNA.

In its sample, this clone was seen once. In the authors' methods: Amplification from reference gene primers served as the basis for estimated nucleated cell counts. Some clones are missing from TCRdb's copy, which holds only in-frame ones; the method was immunoSEQ multiplex PCR. Clonal size and the V and J genes are those of that table, whereas D and trimming came from the DNA. The sample yields about 86,000 clones, around four fifths seen once. The sequencing sample was made of peripheral blood. This receptor was obtained from a man aged 50-59 years with acute or convalescent COVID-19.

The CDR3 reads CAWSVQGGAFF. The CDR3 DNA reads as TGTGCCTGGAGTGTACAGGGGGGGGCTTTCTTT. V gene TRBV30 combines with J gene TRBJ1-1, with 8 bases lining up with TRBD1. Per the germline V gene, CDR1 is GTSNPN and CDR2 is SVGIG (reference sequence). The ends lost 0 bases at V and 11 bases at J; junction bases unmatched: 2. This CDR3 has 11 residues.